Listed here are 20 T cell receptor beta chains from one sample, sequenced in a study of cytomegalovirus exposure and HLA in healthy donors. It was with 60 Vbeta and 13 Jbeta primers that the PCR ran. Sequencing was performed with immunoSEQ multiplex PCR; in TCRdb, only in-frame clones are kept and a portion is missing. The data show more than 200,000 clones, roughly 83% seen once. The specimen sequenced was PBMCs. Receptors were obtained from a girl aged 5-17 years in good health and CMV-seronegative.

The chain combines TRBV29-1 with TRBJ1-2; D ambiguous. The V gene lost 5 bases and the J gene lost 5 bases, with 9 bases spanning the gap. The germline CDR1 and CDR2 sequences are SQVTM and ANQGSEA. The CDR3 contains 11 residues. The CDR3 spells CSVRDKYGYTF. The CDR3 DNA reads TGCAGCGTTCGGGATAAGTATGGCTACACCTTC.

The CDR3 coding sequence is TGTGCCAGCAGCTTAGGGCGGGTGTCGGGCTCGAACACTGAAGCTTTCTTT. Protein: CASSLGRVSGSNTEAFF. The rearrangement links TRBV7-8 to TRBJ1-1, with unresolved D. The germline V and J ends were trimmed by 1 base and 1 base, with 16 bases remaining between them. Germline V gene lookup returns CDR1 SGHVS and CDR2 FQNEAQ. The CDR3 length is 17 residues.

This chain joins TRBV29-1 and TRBJ2-5; 7 positions match TRBD1. The J segment lost 5 bases and the V segment lost 5 bases, leaving 8 bases of the junction unmatched. Germline values: CDR1 SQVTM, CDR2 ANQGSEA. There are 13 residues in the CDR3. For the CDR3, the DNA is TGCAGCGTTCGTCGACAGGGTCGTGAGACCCAGTACTTC. Protein sequence: CSVRRQGRETQYF.

In regard to this clone: At one boundary the junction diverges from the germline segment, which might be a read error. This chain joins TRBV7-7 and TRBJ2-7; 7 bases are shared with TRBD2. This CDR3 is built from 15 residues. Germline CDR1 SSHAT, CDR2 FNYEAQ (reference sequence). CDR3 nucleotide sequence: TGTGCTAGCAGCCTCCGTAGCGGGTCAACCTACGAGCAGTACTTC. The encoded protein is CASSLRSGSTYEQYF.

The chain couples TRBV27 to TRBJ1-1, with D hard to call. This CDR3 has 12 residues. Germline V gene data show CDR1 as MNHEY and CDR2 as SMNVEV (reference sequence). V lost 2 bases and J 8 bases, leaving 9 bases between the germline ends. The CDR3 DNA sequence: TGTGCCAGCAGTTTACCTCCGGGAGAAGCTTTCTTT. Its protein product is CASSLPPGEAFF.

The V call is TRBV5-1, the J call TRBJ2-3; maybe TRBD1 (6 bases). CDR1 is SGHRS, CDR2 YFSETQ, per germline. The CDR3 contains 16 residues. The V and J ends lost 4 bases and 2 bases respectively, with 17 bases between them. In nucleotides, the CDR3 is TGCGCCAGCAGCCCGCGAGGGGGAAGTGACACAGATACGCAGTATTTT. This encodes CASSPRGGSDTDTQYF.

J is TRBJ1-5 and V is TRBV6-5; D not resolved. This CDR3 has 15 amino acids. The germline gives CDR1 MNHEY, CDR2 SVGAGI. Between the trimmed V and J ends, which lost 6 bases and 2 bases, there was a span of 14 bases. The chain's CDR3 is CASRRLKAGNQPQHF. CDR3 DNA: TGTGCCAGCAGGCGACTGAAGGCCGGCAATCAGCCCCAGCATTTT.

V and J are TRBV28 and TRBJ1-2, with a weak D call TRBD1 (5 bases). Germline CDR1 is MDHEN and CDR2 is SYDVKM. V was shortened by 5 bases and J by 2 bases, with 9 bases between the two germline ends. The CDR3 loop spans 13 amino acids. CDR3: CASSVTENYGYTF. CDR3 coding DNA: TGTGCCAGCAGTGTGACAGAAAACTATGGCTACACCTTC.

This chain links TRBV5-1 with TRBJ1-2, with D maybe TRBD1 (6 bases). The germline CDR1 and CDR2 sequences are SGHRS and YFSETQ. The CDR3 contains 17 residues. Trimming took off 5 bases at V and 7 bases at J, with 27 bases between the two ends. The CDR3 DNA reads TGCGCCAGCAGGCTGAACCACAGGACAGAAAGGTCCGGTGGCTACACCTTC. Protein sequence: CASRLNHRTERSGGYTF.

The CDR3 region has the DNA TGTGCCAGCAGTGAAGGCGGGAGGACTGAAGCTTTCTTT. Residues: CASSEGGRTEAFF. The chain carries TRBV6-5 and TRBJ1-1; D gene ambiguous. This CDR3 has 13 residues. The germline gives CDR1 MNHEY, CDR2 SVGAGI. Trimming left V 5 bases short and J 5 bases short, with 12 bases between.

This chain links TRBV30 with TRBJ2-1, with 8 nucleotides matching TRBD2. Trimming removed 5 bases from V and 8 bases from J; junction bases left unmatched: 8. CDR1 and CDR2 from the germline V gene are GTSNPN and SVGIG (reference sequence). The CDR3 has 13 residues. The CDR3: CAWAGTSPDEQFF. The CDR3 nucleotides are TGTGCCTGGGCCGGGACTAGTCCTGATGAGCAGTTCTTC.

The chain couples TRBV28 to TRBJ1-4, with no clear D. CDR1 MDHEN and CDR2 SYDVKM come from the germline V gene. The length of the CDR3 is 15 residues. Trimming removed 3 bases from V and 8 bases from J, with 16 bases in between. CDR3 sequence reads: CASSFLGSRGEKLFF. The CDR3 DNA is TGTGCCAGCAGTTTTCTCGGCAGTCGAGGGGAAAAACTGTTTTTT.

This chain joins TRBV5-4 and TRBJ2-3; 8 bases fit TRBD2. Germline V gene data show CDR1 as SGHNT and CDR2 as YYREEE (reference sequence). J was trimmed by 10 bases and V by 1 base; bases with no gene match: 5. This CDR3 is built from 13 residues. In DNA, the CDR3 is TGTGCCAGCAGCTTGAGGGGACTAGGCTCGCAGTATTTT. This encodes CASSLRGLGSQYF.

This chain joins TRBV29-1 and TRBJ2-3; maybe TRBD1 (6 bases). V was trimmed by 5 bases and J by 6 bases, leaving 21 bases between them. The germline CDR1 and CDR2 sequences are SQVTM and ANQGSEA. This CDR3 contains 15 residues. The DNA of the CDR3 is TGCAGCGTTAAACCTAGACAGAGGGGGTGGGATACGCAGTATTTT. Protein: CSVKPRQRGWDTQYF.

The CDR3 nucleotides read TGTGCCAGCAGCCCCGGGGGCGCGGGGGCCACTGAAGCTTTCTTT. Amino acids: CASSPGGAGATEAFF. V and J are TRBV7-6 and TRBJ1-1; the D gene is possibly TRBD1 (6 bases). The germline V gene has CDR1 SGHVS and CDR2 FNYEAQ. Trimming shortened V by 5 bases and J by 4 bases, and 17 bases separated the two germline ends. The CDR3 has 15 residues.

The chain carries TRBV28 and TRBJ2-5, with a possible D match to TRBD1 (6 bases). CDR3 size: 14 residues. In germline, CDR1 is MDHEN, CDR2 SYDVKM. V was pared by 8 bases and J by 4 bases, with 17 bases between. The CDR3 DNA reads as TGTGCCAGCCGGCTGGTCCCAGGGGCAGAGACCCAGTACTTC. Protein: CASRLVPGAETQYF.

The genes are TRBV5-4 and TRBJ2-5, with 12 nucleotides matching TRBD2. CDR1 is SGHNT and CDR2 is YYREEE in the germline V gene (reference sequence). With V trimmed by 4 bases and J by 1 base, 11 bases remained unmatched. This CDR3 has 18 amino acids. CDR3 region: CASSQGDLAGGGQETQYF. The CDR3 DNA is TGTGCCAGCAGCCAAGGGGACCTAGCGGGGGGGGGCCAAGAGACCCAGTACTTC.

The chain carries TRBV25-1 and TRBJ2-2; D is ambiguous. The CDR3 has 14 amino acids. Trimming shortened V by 5 bases and J by 0 bases, and 7 bases separated the two germline ends. Germline V gives CDR1 MGHDK, CDR2 SYGVNS. The CDR3 loop is CASSPPANTGELFF. In DNA, the CDR3 is TGTGCCAGCAGTCCCCCGGCGAACACCGGGGAGCTGTTTTTT.

The rearrangement links TRBV5-6 to TRBJ1-3, with D possibly matching TRBD1 (6 bases). CDR3 length: 16 residues. The germline gives CDR1 SGHDT, CDR2 YYEEEE. The V end was cut by 2 bases, the J end by 5 bases, with 17 bases between. The CDR3 bases are TGTGCCAGCAGCTTTAGGGGGACGTATCAGAGAAACACCATATATTTT. Translated, it gives CASSFRGTYQRNTIYF.

The CDR3 is CASSRKQGSNQPQHF. As DNA, the CDR3 is TGCGCCAGCAGCCGAAAGCAGGGAAGCAATCAGCCCCAGCATTTT. This chain links TRBV4-1 with TRBJ1-5; possible D gene TRBD1, 5 bases. This CDR3 region has 15 residues. Per germline, CDR1 MGHRA and CDR2 YSYEKL. Trimming removed 4 bases at V and 1 base at J, with 11 bases between.